These 25 T cell receptor beta chains came from one sample sequenced in a study of beta chain features in type 1 diabetes. Study results and limitations: Among all four CD4+ subsets, Type 1 diabetes patients had TCRB CDR3s that were moderately but significantly shorter.

Sequenced material consisted of expressed TCRB transcripts (all of the isolated RNA was reverse transcribed). The data were produced by immunoSEQ multiplex PCR, yet TCRdb's version contains in-frame clones alone and is incomplete. The sample lists 600,000 to 700,000 clones, around an eighth occurring once. These receptors have no identified antigens. Sequenced sample: naive CD4+ T cells from blood. All receptors come from a man aged 25-45 years with type 1 diabetes.

This clone has more than one count but fewer than ten. The chain joins TRBV4-3 to TRBJ1-2; the D is unclear. CDR1 LGHNA and CDR2 YSLEER come from the germline V gene. CDR3 length equals 13 residues. V lost 0 bases, J lost 8 bases, and 10 bases lay in between. For the CDR3, the DNA is TGCGCCAGCAGCCAAGAGGGGTCCGGGGGCTACACCTTC. Protein product: CASSQEGSGGYTF.

This clone was detected a few times. This chain uses TRBV29-1 with TRBJ1-2, with TRBD1 as a possible D gene (5 bases). Germline V gives CDR1 SQVTM, CDR2 ANQGSEA. CDR3 length: 14 amino acids. Trimming left V 5 bases short and J 2 bases short, with 15 bases between. DNA for the CDR3: TGCAGCGTTCGCCTGGTTGGGGGGAACTATGGCTACACCTTC. Protein product: CSVRLVGGNYGYTF.

This clone was seen only a few times. Sequence at one end of the junction differs from germline and may be a read error. This chain connects TRBV30 to TRBJ1-4; TRBD1 aligns across 9 bases. The CDR3 consists of 13 residues. Germline values: CDR1 GTSNPN, CDR2 SVGIG (reference sequence). CDR3 DNA sequence: TGTGCCGGGAGCGGACAGGGGAGTGAAAAACTGTTTTTT. Translating it yields CAGSGQGSEKLFF.

The rearrangement links TRBV6-5 to TRBJ2-3; D possibly uses TRBD1 or TRBD2 (6 bases each). With 11 bases removed from V and 3 bases from J, the gap between germline ends came to 18 bases. Germline CDR1 reads MNHEY; CDR2 reads SVGAGI. CDR3 length equals 14 residues. The CDR3 nucleotides read TGTGCCGTCCGGAGGGGGTTGGGTACAGATACGCAGTATTTT. Protein sequence: CAVRRGLGTDTQYF.

This clone was observed a handful of times. This rearrangement joins TRBV7-2 to TRBJ2-1, with D perhaps TRBD1 or TRBD2 (6 bases each). V was pared by 5 bases and J by 4 bases, with 9 bases between. This CDR3 has 13 amino acids. Germline V gene sequence: CDR1 SGHTA, CDR2 FQGNSA. CDR3 DNA sequence: TGTGCCAGCAGCGGGGGGCAGTACAATGAGCAGTTCTTC. Translated: CASSGGQYNEQFF.

The chain carries TRBV7-8 and TRBJ2-7; D gene unclear. Per germline, CDR1 SGHVS and CDR2 FQNEAQ. The CDR3 contains 12 residues. Between the trimmed V and J ends, which lost 4 bases and 4 bases, there was a span of 8 bases. CDR3: CASSYIGYEQYF. In nucleotides, the CDR3 is TGTGCCAGCAGCTACATAGGTTACGAGCAGTACTTC.

This clone was seen only a few times. The V and J genes are TRBV25-1 and TRBJ2-2; possibly TRBD2 for D (5 bases). Germline lookup yields CDR1 MGHDK and CDR2 SYGVNS. The CDR3 contains 14 residues. V was clipped by 0 bases and J by 5 bases, with 7 bases between them. Here the CDR3 DNA reads TGTGCCAGCAGTGAATATTGGAGGACCGGGGAGCTGTTTTTT. Protein sequence: CASSEYWRTGELFF.

This clone was seen only once. The identical CDR3 is also encoded by other nucleotide sequences in the sample. The rearrangement links TRBV9 to TRBJ2-3; D possibly uses TRBD1 or TRBD2 (6 bases each). The CDR3 extends over 15 amino acids. Germline loops: CDR1 SGDLS, CDR2 YYNGEE. Trimming took off 0 bases at V and 3 bases at J, with 11 bases between the two ends. The CDR3 sequence is CASSVVGGGTDTQYF. In nucleotides, the CDR3 is TGTGCCAGCAGCGTAGTGGGGGGCGGGACAGATACGCAGTATTTT. The whole variable domain, filled in from reference TRBV9 and TRBJ2-3, reads DSGVTQTPKHLITATGQRVTLRCSPRSGDLSVYWYQQSLDQGLQFLIQYYNGEERAKGNILERFSAQQFPDLHSELNLSSLELGDSALYFCASSVVGGGTDTQYFGPGTRLTVL.

The chain has TRBV25-1 and TRBJ1-1; D not resolved. This CDR3 comprises 13 residues. V dropped 7 bases and J dropped 1 base, with 10 bases sitting between them. Germline CDR1 is MGHDK and CDR2 is SYGVNS. The DNA for the CDR3 is TGTGCCAGCACCGAAGGGCAGAACACTGAAGCTTTCTTT. Translation: CASTEGQNTEAFF.

This clone was detected only a few times. This chain connects TRBV6-6 to TRBJ2-1; 12 nucleotides agree with TRBD1. The V segment lost 2 bases and the J segment 9 bases; nucleotides outside the gene matches: 5. The CDR3 loop spans 15 amino acids. Germline V CDR1 and CDR2: MNHNY, SVGAGI (reference sequence). The CDR3 reads CASSYGGTGGREQFF. CDR3 nucleotides: TGTGCCAGCAGTTACGGAGGGACAGGGGGCCGTGAGCAGTTCTTC.

The J gene is TRBJ2-3, the V gene TRBV9; 8 nucleotides line up with TRBD1. The CDR3 has 15 amino acids. CDR1 is SGDLS, CDR2 YYNGEE, per germline. Unmatched junction bases numbered 0, after V lost 0 bases and J lost 0 bases. In DNA form, the CDR3 reads TGTGCCAGCAGCGTAGACAGGGGGAGCACAGATACGCAGTATTTT. It specifies CASSVDRGSTDTQYF. Combining the CDR3 with reference TRBV9 and TRBJ2-3 gives the whole variable domain DSGVTQTPKHLITATGQRVTLRCSPRSGDLSVYWYQQSLDQGLQFLIQYYNGEERAKGNILERFSAQQFPDLHSELNLSSLELGDSALYFCASSVDRGSTDTQYFGPGTRLTVL.

This clone was detected a few times. J is TRBJ1-2 and V is TRBV5-1, with no clear D. Per the germline V gene, CDR1 is SGHRS and CDR2 is YFSETQ. This CDR3 contains 15 residues. Trimming pared 0 bases from V and 4 bases from J, leaving 13 bases between. The CDR3 nucleotides are TGCGCCAGCAGCTTGGCATCCCCCAACAGCTATGGCTACACCTTC. Protein sequence: CASSLASPNSYGYTF.

This clone was seen more than once but under ten times. The chain joins TRBV5-4 to TRBJ1-1; 9 bases line up with TRBD1. This CDR3 has 15 residues. J was trimmed by 2 bases and V by 3 bases; bases with no gene match: 5. Germline V gives CDR1 SGHNT, CDR2 YYREEE (reference sequence). The CDR3 sequence is CASSWPDRGNTEAFF. In nucleotides, the CDR3 is TGTGCCAGCAGCTGGCCGGACAGGGGAAACACTGAAGCTTTCTTT. Using reference TRBV5-4 and TRBJ1-1 for the parts outside the CDR3, the full variable domain is ETGVTQSPTHLIKTRGQQVTLRCSSQSGHNTVSWYQQALGQGPQFIFQYYREEENGRGNFPPRFSGLQFPNYSSELNVNALELDDSALYLCASSWPDRGNTEAFFGQGTRLTVV.

This clone was counted only a few times. The genes are TRBV7-9 and TRBJ1-2, with D maybe TRBD1 (5 bases). V was trimmed by 2 bases and J by 4 bases, leaving 14 bases between them. Germline assignment: CDR1 SEHNR and CDR2 FQNEAQ (reference sequence). The CDR3 has 15 amino acids. The chain's CDR3 is CASSLRGRNSYGYTF. The CDR3 DNA sequence: TGTGCCAGCAGCTTAAGGGGAAGGAATAGCTATGGCTACACCTTC.

In this sample, this clone turned up a few times. The chain is built from TRBV19 and TRBJ2-1; D may match TRBD1 or TRBD2 (5 bases each). Germline loops: CDR1 LNHDA, CDR2 SQIVND (reference sequence). V dropped 6 bases and J dropped 11 bases, with 20 bases sitting between them. This CDR3 contains 14 residues. The DNA for the CDR3 is TGTGCCAGTAGCGGAAAACCGGGACGGTCGAAGCAGTTCTTC. It specifies CASSGKPGRSKQFF.

The V gene is TRBV30, the J gene TRBJ2-1; D gene ambiguous. The V gene's germline CDR1 is GTSNPN and CDR2 SVGIG (reference sequence). The ends were cut back, 1 base at V and 1 base at J, with 8 bases in the middle. The CDR3 is 14 residues long. CDR3 loop: CAWSGIGSYNEQFF. Here the CDR3 DNA reads TGTGCCTGGAGTGGGATAGGGTCCTACAATGAGCAGTTCTTC.

The J gene is TRBJ1-5, the V gene TRBV15, with D unclear. The CDR3 runs to 14 residues. V dropped 0 bases and J dropped 4 bases, with 7 bases sitting between them. From germline, CDR1 is LNHNV and CDR2 YYDKDF (reference sequence). CDR3 DNA sequence: TGTGCCACCAGCAGAGATCCCTTAAATCAGCCCCAGCATTTT. Its translation is CATSRDPLNQPQHF.

This clone was observed a few times. The V gene is TRBV14, the J gene TRBJ1-1; the D gene is possibly TRBD1 (6 bases). Between the trimmed V and J ends, which lost 4 bases and 1 base, there was a span of 7 bases. CDR3 length: 13 residues. CDR1 is SGHDN and CDR2 is FVKESK in the germline V gene. CDR3: CASSPGANTEAFF. CDR3 coding DNA: TGTGCCAGCAGCCCAGGGGCGAACACTGAAGCTTTCTTT. The whole variable domain, filled in from reference TRBV14 and TRBJ1-1, reads EAGVTQFPSHSVIEKGQTVTLRCDPISGHDNLYWYRRVMGKEIKFLLHFVKESKQDESGMPNNRFLAERTGGTYSTLKVQPAELEDSGVYFCASSPGANTEAFFGQGTRLTVV.

This chain links TRBV7-2 with TRBJ1-6; 9 bases fit TRBD1. Per the germline V gene, CDR1 is SGHTA and CDR2 is FQGNSA. The length of the CDR3 is 16 residues. V dropped 5 bases and J dropped 4; count of bases not matched to a gene: 6. CDR3 DNA: TGTGCCAGCAGCACTGGGACAGGGTTGTATAATTCACCCCTCCACTTT. Translated: CASSTGTGLYNSPLHF.

This clone turned up a few times. The chain recombines TRBV5-1 with TRBJ2-7; D perhaps matches TRBD2 (5 bases). V was cut by 7 bases and J by 5 bases, with 19 bases left in between. From germline, CDR1 is SGHRS and CDR2 YFSETQ. The length of the CDR3 is 14 residues. This CDR3 reads CASGHGQVGNEQYF. The CDR3 bases are TGCGCCAGCGGCCACGGGCAGGTCGGGAACGAGCAGTACTTC.

A note on this clone: Other DNA sequences from this sample encode an identical CDR3 as well. The chain uses TRBV9 and TRBJ2-3; 9 positions agree with TRBD2. The CDR3 has 15 amino acids. Germline V CDR1 and CDR2: SGDLS, YYNGEE. After removal of 2 bases from V and 0 bases from J, the junction contained 1 base not matched to a gene. CDR3 DNA sequence: TGTGCCAGCAGCGTCACTAGCGGGAGCACAGATACGCAGTATTTT. As protein: CASSVTSGSTDTQYF.

The rearrangement joins TRBV20-1 to TRBJ1-1; D unclear. Germline V gives CDR1 DFQATT, CDR2 SNEGSKA (reference sequence). V dropped 6 bases and J dropped 1 base, with 6 bases sitting between them. CDR3 size: 11 residues. CDR3 in DNA: TGCAGTGCAGCAGGGAACACTGAAGCTTTCTTT. Protein sequence: CSAAGNTEAFF.

This clone came up a few times. V is TRBV4-3 and J is TRBJ1-1, with D hard to call. From germline, CDR1 is LGHNA and CDR2 YSLEER. This CDR3 spans 14 amino acids. The V end was cut by 0 bases, the J end by 1 base, with 6 bases between. The CDR3 loop reads CASSQDAANTEAFF. The CDR3 nucleotides are TGCGCCAGCAGCCAAGACGCAGCGAACACTGAAGCTTTCTTT.

The V and J genes are TRBV28 and TRBJ1-2; unclear D gene. There are 12 residues in the CDR3. Trimming shortened V by 8 bases and J by 1 base, and 8 bases separated the two germline ends. CDR1 and CDR2 (germline): MDHEN, SYDVKM. In nucleotides, the CDR3 is TGTGCCAGCCGGGCCCATAACTATGGCTACACCTTC. Translating it yields CASRAHNYGYTF.

V and J are TRBV7-9 and TRBJ2-7; 9 bases map to TRBD2. Trimming cost V 6 bases and J 3 bases; bases outside gene matches: 6. The germline V gene encodes CDR1 SEHNR and CDR2 FQNEAQ (reference sequence). The CDR3 sequence is 14 residues long. The CDR3 here is CASSFTSGYYEQYF. CDR3 bases: TGTGCCAGCAGTTTTACTAGCGGGTACTACGAGCAGTACTTC.